The clone carrying this T cell receptor beta chain was counted between two and nine times. The data were obtained in a study of metastatic and nonmetastatic thyroid tumors. Before thyroid surgery, none of the patients had received any treatment. Per the germline V gene, CDR1 is MNHNS and CDR2 is SASEGT. Losses at the gene ends were 6 bases for V and 1 base for J; bases not matched to a gene: 9. The length of the CDR3 is 16 residues. Via MiXCR, TCRdb re-called the PCR reads. This sample has 29,000 or so clones, with approximately 4% found just once. V gene TRBV6-1 combines with J gene TRBJ1-5; 7 bases map to TRBD1. The specimen sequenced was blood. The clonotype comes from a female donor with papillary thyroid cancer or a benign thyroid nodule (not recorded which). Some clones in this sample may be carry-over from other donors' samples. DNA of the CDR3: TGTGCCAGCAGAGACCCCAAACAGGGGAGCAATCAGCCCCAGCATTTT. This sequence encodes CASRDPKQGSNQPQHF.